Listed below are T cell receptor beta chains from one sample, sequenced in a study of T cells expressing NK-cell markers. Each CDR3 protein gets one entry in TCRdb, which reprocessed the 5' RACE reads and gives no DNA. Recorded for this sample: about half a million distinct CDR3 sequences. Sequencing used blood T cells: a sorted CD56 or NKG2C T cell subset, CD4+ or CD8+ T cells, or bulk PBMC T cells (not recorded which). These receptors all stem from a woman in her fifties or sixties in good health. The CDR3 runs from the conserved cysteine through the conserved F or W.

TRBJ2-3 TRBV5-5 CASSLPSGNTDTQYF
TRBJ2-1 TRBV7-7 CASSYPGAENEQFF
TRBJ1-1 TRBV7-6 CAVTGEGTEAFF
TRBJ2-7 TRBV2 CASQLLHEQYF
TRBJ2-3 TRBV6-5 CASSYSTPTSWGTDTQYF
TRBJ1-1 TRBV5-1 CASSPLTGLNTEAFF
TRBJ1-3 TRBV5-1 CASSLRGAGNTIYF
TRBJ2-7 TRBV29-1 CSVVAGGAYEQYF
TRBJ2-6 TRBV7-9 CASSSGTGLSGANVLTF
TRBJ2-3 TRBV7-2 CASRNDYPSTDTQYF
TRBJ2-5 TRBV2 CASSELNSYQETQYF
TRBJ2-1 TRBV12-3/TRBV12-4 CASSPPRTGYNEQFF
TRBJ2-2 TRBV21-1 CASSGTTGPGELFF
TRBJ2-5 TRBV10-2 CASRVGEGETQYF
TRBJ2-2 TRBV7-2 CASSLRSYTGELFF
TRBJ2-5 TRBV11-3 CASEVEGLARETQYF
TRBJ1-6 TRBV29-1 CSVLDSYNSPLHF
TRBJ1-2 TRBV20-1 CSAQRWRGNGYTF
TRBJ1-5 TRBV19 CASRGGGPSPQHF
TRBJ2-5 TRBV6-1 CASRAPGQETQYF
TRBJ1-1 TRBV12-3/TRBV12-4 CASREGQRITEAFF
TRBJ1-1 TRBV5-1 CASSLGAAEDTEAFF
TRBJ2-7 TRBV11-3 CASSLGRIRDSAYEQYF
TRBJ2-1 TRBV19 CAVVGGRGSNEQFF
TRBJ2-1 TRBV20-1 CSAKQGLAGPAEQFF
TRBJ2-1 TRBV18 CASSPPFSSGRADEQFF
TRBJ2-1 TRBV14 CASSLLGGTYNEQFF
TRBJ2-1 TRBV12-3/TRBV12-4 CASSFFPSGSSEQFF
TRBJ2-5 TRBV20-1 CSAKSGGGTQYF
TRBJ2-5 TRBV7-7 CASSPVSQVGAQYF
TRBJ2-7 TRBV20-1 CSARDGNRVYEQYF
TRBJ1-1 TRBV5-1 CASSLYRETEAFF
TRBJ2-1 TRBV3-1 CASSLGTTGPQFF
TRBJ2-1 TRBV10-3 CAIGLAGGGPQFF
TRBJ2-7 TRBV3-1 CASSQDQVSRQYF
TRBJ2-7 TRBV25-1 CASSESAGVPYEQYF
TRBJ1-4 TRBV6-6 CASSWGQGDEKLFF
TRBJ2-2 TRBV5-1 CASSFHWRDDGNTGELFF
TRBJ1-6 TRBV27 CASSPSRQPNSPLHF
TRBJ1-5 TRBV5-5 CASSLESGPQHF
TRBJ1-4 TRBV6-1 CASRDSLEKLFF
TRBJ2-1 TRBV6-1 CASSGLAGWSINEQFF
TRBJ2-3 TRBV29-1 CSVEGGSSGSTDTQYF
TRBJ2-1 TRBV18 CASSRMMGAAINNEQFF
TRBJ2-3 TRBV7-2 CASSLVGGPAPTQYF
TRBJ1-5 TRBV29-1 CSVEGQSLGPQHF
TRBJ2-2 TRBV6-5 CASIGLANTGELFF
TRBJ2-2 TRBV5-1 CASSKGPGTGELFF
TRBJ1-1 TRBV24-1 CATRAGSWYGNTEAFF